The text below deals with one T cell receptor (beta chain). The sample comes from a study of blood T cell repertoires in COVID-19. Study information: Acute-phase and convalescent COVID-19 samples originated in the United States, Italy and Spain. T cells, B-cell-depleted T cells, or PBMCs supplied cDNA or gDNA.

V was clipped by 4 bases and J by 5 bases, with 23 bases between them. The germline V gene encodes CDR1 ENHRY and CDR2 SYGVKD. The length of the CDR3 is 17 residues. Authors' processing steps: For nucleated cells, counts were estimated from reference gene primer amplification. Sequencing was performed with immunoSEQ multiplex PCR; in TCRdb, only in-frame clones are kept and a portion is missing. D and trimming were read from the DNA, whereas the V and J calls and clone size are those reported in that table. The sample gives about 16,000 clones, about nine tenths of which show up once; 10% is in the top ten.

The TCR was taken from a man older than 75 with acute or convalescent COVID-19. The material sequenced was peripheral blood. The rearrangement links TRBV10-3 to TRBJ1-2; no firm D call. CDR3 sequence: CAISADPDLLGRYGYTF. CDR3 sequence (DNA): TGTGCCATCAGTGCGGACCCAGATCTCTTGGGGAGGTATGGCTACACCTTC.